Reported below is one T cell receptor (beta chain). What it recognizes is unknown. The sample belongs to a study of OX40 agonist ivuxolimab in advanced cancers. Study-level background: Of the patients, three showed partial responses, one with hepatocellular carcinoma and two with cutaneous melanoma. Whole-study findings and limits: Among the lowest levels of clonal expansion were found in partial responders at 0.1-3.0 mg/kg. CD4+ and CD8+ blood T cells expanded clonally by week 6 at 0.1 to 3.0 mg/kg.

Trimming cost V 2 bases and J 8 bases, with 4 bases left between them. There are 11 residues in the CDR3. The V gene's germline CDR1 is MNHEY and CDR2 SVGAGI. The repertoire was sequenced with immunoSEQ multiplex PCR; TCRdb's copy has only in-frame clones and lacks some. The repertoire holds 50,000 or so clones, with 85% to 95% as singletons. The TCR comes from an adult with an advanced solid tumor such as melanoma, head and neck, liver or kidney cancer. V is TRBV6-5 and J is TRBJ2-1; D is ambiguous. The source material was CD4+ or CD8+ T cells sorted from blood, sampled in a trial of the OX40 agonist ivuxolimab. This CDR3 reads CASSYGDEQFF. Written as DNA, the CDR3 is TGTGCCAGCAGTTACGGGGATGAGCAGTTCTTC.